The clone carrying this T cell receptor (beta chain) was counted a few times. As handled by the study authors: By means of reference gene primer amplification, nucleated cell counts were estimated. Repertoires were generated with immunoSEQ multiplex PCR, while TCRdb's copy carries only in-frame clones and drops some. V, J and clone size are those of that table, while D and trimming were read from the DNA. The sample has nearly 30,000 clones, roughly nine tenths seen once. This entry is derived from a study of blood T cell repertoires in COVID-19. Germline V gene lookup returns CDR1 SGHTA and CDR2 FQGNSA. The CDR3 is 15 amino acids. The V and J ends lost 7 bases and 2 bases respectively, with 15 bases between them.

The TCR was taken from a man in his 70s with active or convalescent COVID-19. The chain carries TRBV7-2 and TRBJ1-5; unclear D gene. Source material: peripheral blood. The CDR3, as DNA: TGTGCCAGCACCCCGGGCGGGTTCGGCAATCAGCCCCAGCATTTT. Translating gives CASTPGGFGNQPQHF.